This T cell receptor beta chain was recorded in a study of spatial heterogeneity in lung cancer. As to time point: sample taken at primary tumor resection. TCRdb reanalysed the 5' RACE reads using MiXCR and keeps one entry per CDR3 protein. The sample records 30,000 to 45,000 distinct CDR3 sequences, approximately 6.8% being singletons. This clonotype was counted only a few times. This CDR3 is 17 amino acids long. Germline V gives CDR1 MNHEY, CDR2 SMNVEV (reference sequence). Trimming stripped 7 bases from V and 2 bases from J, with 23 bases between. The sequences come from PBMCs, collected at surgery. The genes are TRBV27 and TRBJ1-2; the D is unclear. The source of this sequence is a female donor with early-stage non-small cell lung cancer. CDR3 loop: CASTSVTLRGSNYGYTF. The CDR3 bases are TGTGCCAGCACATCCGTCACCCTGAGAGGGTCCAACTATGGCTACACCTTC.